The 17 T cell receptor beta chains given below trace back to one sample, sequenced in a study of vaccination and CD4 T cells after COVID-19 (dated by TCRdb to 2022 to 2024). The sample's treatment or condition label, in plain terms: roughly 10-day PBMC culture with coronavirus spike peptide pools or control peptides (ViraFEST assay). Their specific antigens are unknown. Preparation of the library involved PCR. The instrument given in TCRdb is Illumina iSeq 100. DNA from cultured CD4+ T cells was subjected to TCR sequencing with the Oncomine TCR Beta short-read assay at the Johns Hopkins FTIC core. The public reads were quality trimmed at Q25 with fastp and then assembled into clones with MiXCR by TCRdb, keeping productive beta chains. Rows with a matching CDR3 protein are joined into one entry that keeps the most common DNA and genes. For this sample there are roughly 16,000 distinct CDR3 sequences; 40% to 50% appear just once. The top ten constitute roughly 3.5% of the sample.

Material for sequencing was CD4+ T cells from blood, cultured in vitro. All receptors come from a human donor who had recovered from COVID-19.

V and J are TRBV7-8 and TRBJ1-1, with no clear D. The CDR3 covers 14 residues. V lost 3 bases, J lost 0 bases, and 8 bases lay in between. The germline gives CDR1 SGHVS, CDR2 FQNEAQ. The CDR3 spells CASSFTDMNTEAFF. CDR3 in DNA: TGTGCCAGCAGCTTCACAGATATGAACACTGAAGCTTTCTTT.

The rearrangement joins TRBV4-1 to TRBJ1-1; D ambiguous. The germline V and J ends were trimmed by 3 bases and 4 bases, with 9 bases remaining between them. The germline CDR1 and CDR2 sequences are MGHRA and YSYEKL. The CDR3 consists of 13 residues. CDR3 nucleotide sequence: TGCGCCAGCAGCCACAGGCGGGTCACTGAAGCTTTCTTT. This gives the protein CASSHRRVTEAFF.

The chain links TRBV6-5 to TRBJ2-7, with 9 bases matching TRBD1. This CDR3 spans 19 amino acids. The V and J ends lost 4 bases and 2 bases, in that order; junction bases with no gene match: 18. Germline-derived CDR1 and CDR2 are MNHEY and SVGAGI. For the CDR3, the DNA is TGTGCCAGCAGTTCCCCTAGGACAGGGGTCCGGGCATGGACCTACGAGCAGTACTTC. This gives the protein CASSSPRTGVRAWTYEQYF.

DNA for the CDR3: TGTGCCAGCAGTTCTTACAGGGGAGTCTCCTACAATGAGCAGTTCTTC. Protein product: CASSSYRGVSYNEQFF. The V and J genes are TRBV6-5 and TRBJ2-1, with 7 nucleotides matching TRBD1. From germline, CDR1 is MNHEY and CDR2 SVGAGI. The CDR3 has 16 amino acids. Losses at the gene ends were 4 bases for V and 0 bases for J; bases not matched to a gene: 6.

V is TRBV20-1 and J is TRBJ1-6; no firm D call. The CDR3 extends over 12 amino acids. Trimming removed 4 bases at V and 8 bases at J, with 9 bases between. The germline CDR1 and CDR2 sequences are DFQATT and SNEGSKA (reference sequence). The CDR3 sequence: CSATDRDSPLHF. For the CDR3, the DNA is TGCAGTGCTACGGACCGAGATTCACCCCTCCACTTT.

The J gene is TRBJ2-2, the V gene TRBV11-3; possibly TRBD1 for D (6 bases). CDR3 length: 13 amino acids. The V end lost 5 bases, the J end lost 6 bases, and 10 bases lay between the germline ends. Germline loops: CDR1 SGHNT, CDR2 YENEEA. CDR3 loop: CASSRTGPGELFF. The CDR3 DNA sequence: TGTGCCAGCAGCCGCACAGGGCCCGGGGAGCTGTTTTTT.

The table lists this clonotype with a few counts. The J gene is TRBJ2-2, the V gene TRBV20-1; D might be TRBD1 or TRBD2, each matching 5 bases. Per the germline V gene, CDR1 is DFQATT and CDR2 is SNEGSKA (reference sequence). Between the trimmed V and J ends, which lost 3 bases and 5 bases, there was a span of 10 bases. The CDR3 has 13 amino acids. The CDR3 DNA follows: TGCAGTGCTAGTAATTGGGGGACCGGGGAGCTGTTTTTT. It encodes CSASNWGTGELFF.

J is TRBJ2-7 and V is TRBV25-1; 7 bases are shared with TRBD1. CDR1 MGHDK and CDR2 SYGVNS come from the germline V gene. Trimming at V came to 3 bases and at J to 0 bases, leaving 2 bases not matched to a gene. The CDR3 runs to 14 residues. CDR3 residues: CASSDWDSSYEQYF. The CDR3 nucleotides read TGTGCCAGCAGTGACTGGGACAGCTCCTACGAGCAGTACTTC.

The V call is TRBV2, the J call TRBJ1-1; 7 bases map to TRBD1. V lost 6 bases to trimming and J lost 4 bases; unmatched junction nucleotides: 2. The CDR3 contains 12 residues. Per the germline V gene, CDR1 is SNHLY and CDR2 is FYNNEI. CDR3 amino acids: CASRGTVTEAFF. CDR3 DNA: TGTGCCAGCAGGGGGACAGTCACTGAAGCTTTCTTT.

This clonotype was counted a single time. The chain employs TRBV7-9 and TRBJ1-1; D might be TRBD1 (5 bases). From germline, CDR1 is SEHNR and CDR2 FQNEAQ (reference sequence). Deletions cut 11 bases from V and 3 bases from J, with 10 bases between. This CDR3 comprises 11 residues. The CDR3 spells CAGGKDTEAFF. DNA for the CDR3: TGTGCCGGGGGAAAGGACACTGAAGCTTTCTTT.

CDR3 protein: CAISGTGDSGYTF. Written as DNA, the CDR3 is TGTGCCATCAGCGGGACGGGGGATTCGGGCTACACCTTC. The chain links TRBV10-3 to TRBJ1-2, with D possibly matching TRBD1 (5 bases). From germline, CDR1 is ENHRY and CDR2 SYGVKD. Trimming stripped 6 bases from V and 8 bases from J, with 16 bases between. CDR3 length: 13 residues.

The chain recombines TRBV7-3 with TRBJ1-2; perhaps TRBD1 as D (6 bases). V gave up 1 base and J gave up 7 bases, with 16 bases separating them. Per germline, CDR1 SGHTA and CDR2 FQGTGA. The CDR3 consists of 15 residues. As DNA, the CDR3 is TGTGCCAGCAGCTTAATTCCAGGTCAAGGGGGTGGCTACACCTTC. This codes for CASSLIPGQGGGYTF.

This chain links TRBV6-5 with TRBJ2-3; D call uncertain. The germline gives CDR1 MNHEY, CDR2 SVGAGI. The CDR3 spans 15 residues. Trimming removed 2 bases at V and 6 bases at J, with 15 bases between. The CDR3: CASSYTAAPADTQYF. Here the CDR3 DNA reads TGTGCCAGCAGTTACACGGCGGCTCCCGCGGATACGCAGTATTTT.

The chain joins TRBV5-1 to TRBJ2-5; D gene unclear. The CDR3 is 14 residues long. The ends were cut back, 0 bases at V and 4 bases at J, with 10 bases in the middle. Germline CDR1 and CDR2: SGHRS and YFSETQ. The CDR3 protein is CASSLEPRRETQYF. CDR3 coding DNA: TGCGCCAGCAGCTTGGAACCCAGGAGAGAGACCCAGTACTTC. The full variable domain, in which reference TRBV5-1 and TRBJ2-5 provide the parts outside the CDR3, is KAGVTQTPRYLIKTRGQQVTLSCSPISGHRSVSWYQQTPGQGLQFLFEYFSETQRNKGNFPGRFSGRQFSNSRSEMNVSTLELGDSALYLCASSLEPRRETQYFGPGTRLLVL.

This clonotype turned up a few times. The chain is built from TRBV20-1 and TRBJ1-2; D unresolved. Deletions cut 5 bases from V and 2 bases from J, with 15 bases between. The CDR3 loop spans 14 amino acids. Germline CDR1 reads DFQATT; CDR2 reads SNEGSKA (reference sequence). The CDR3 DNA reads as TGCAGTGCTTTCGGAGGGAGAACGAACTATGGCTACACCTTC. This encodes CSAFGGRTNYGYTF.

The chain links TRBV4-2 to TRBJ1-4, with 9 bases identical to TRBD1. The V and J ends lost 4 bases and 8 bases, in that order; junction bases with no gene match: 8. The CDR3 is 15 amino acids. Germline lookup yields CDR1 LGHNA and CDR2 YNFKEQ. CDR3 sequence (DNA): TGTGCCAGCAGCCGGGCCCGGGACAGGGAAGAAAAACTGTTTTTT. This gives the protein CASSRARDREEKLFF.

This clonotype is medium-sized within its sample. The chain carries TRBV20-1 and TRBJ2-7; D may be TRBD1 (6 bases). V dropped 0 bases and J dropped 2 bases, with 20 bases sitting between them. This CDR3 has 17 amino acids. Germline loops: CDR1 DFQATT, CDR2 SNEGSKA (reference sequence). This CDR3 is CSARDLGPQGPTYEQYF. CDR3 sequence (DNA): TGCAGTGCTAGAGATCTTGGCCCGCAGGGGCCGACCTACGAGCAGTACTTC.